This T cell receptor (beta chain) is from a study of pediatric ulcerative colitis. One to two pinch biopsies were taken from the rectum during colonoscopy. Generated by immunoSEQ multiplex PCR, the TCRdb table keeps only in-frame clones and is missing some. This table has 30,000 to 45,000 clones, around 78% appearing once. CDR1 is SGHTA, CDR2 FQGNSA, per germline. The J segment lost 6 bases and the V segment lost 5 bases, leaving 16 bases of the junction unmatched. The CDR3 sequence is 18 residues long. V usage is TRBV7-2 and J usage is TRBJ2-2; 9 positions agree with TRBD2. The source material was gut tissue. This receptor was identified in a boy younger than 18 with moderate ulcerative colitis. CDR3: CASSPLGGGAVSSGELFF. CDR3 in DNA: TGTGCCAGCAGCCCCCTGGGCGGGGGGGCCGTGTCGTCCGGGGAGCTGTTTTTT.